This T cell receptor beta chain was found in a study of T cells in Graves' hyperthyroidism and ophthalmopathy. Amplified TCR beta CDR3 regions derived from RNA transcripts. During a first-round RT-PCR of the TCR CDR3, the HTBI primer set was used. Each CDR3 protein gets one entry after TCRdb re-called the multiplex PCR reads with MiXCR. The table includes some 620,000 distinct CDR3 sequences, under 20% detected once. The CDR3 spans 18 residues. CDR1 and CDR2 from the germline V gene are MNHEY and SVGAGI. V was pared by 0 bases and J by 4 bases, with 11 bases of the junction left unmatched. The material sequenced was blood. The receptor's source is a woman between 25 and 40 years old with Graves' hyperthyroidism. The chain couples TRBV6-5 to TRBJ1-3, with 8 bases lining up with TRBD1. The CDR3 is CASSYSGLTGGRGNTIYF. The CDR3 coding sequence is TGTGCCAGCAGTTACTCCGGTCTTACAGGGGGTAGGGGAAACACCATATATTTT.